What follows describes a single T cell receptor (beta chain). The source of the sample is a study of blood T cell repertoires in COVID-19. Measured with immunoSEQ multiplex PCR; TCRdb has only the in-frame clones, and not every one. The table includes hundreds of thousands of clones, about 80% detected once. The CDR3 totals 17 residues. V was cut by 2 bases and J by 5 bases, with 16 bases left in between. The germline V gene encodes CDR1 MDHEN and CDR2 SYDVKM. The receptor's source is a woman aged 80 or over with acute or convalescent COVID-19. V gene TRBV28 combines with J gene TRBJ2-6, with D maybe TRBD1 (5 bases). The sample consisted of peripheral blood. This CDR3 reads CASSLRQGQIRANVLTF. CDR3 sequence (DNA): TGTGCCAGCAGTTTAAGGCAGGGCCAGATACGGGCCAACGTCCTGACTTTC.